A selection of T cell receptor beta chains follows, all from one sample in a study of blood T cell repertoires in COVID-19. Profiled with immunoSEQ multiplex PCR; TCRdb holds only in-frame clones, not every one. The sample contains a few hundred thousand clones, roughly nine tenths of which appear only once. What was sequenced was PBMCs or T cells enriched from blood (not recorded which). The receptor set was obtained from a woman aged 40 to 55 who had been exposed to COVID-19. Both conserved end residues are part of each CDR3.

v_gene: TRBV30
j_gene: TRBJ2-7
CDR3aa: CAWSLRTGFYEQYF

v_gene: TRBV20-1
j_gene: TRBJ1-2
CDR3aa: CSASFAGGYGYTF

v_gene: TRBV5-4
j_gene: TRBJ2-1
CDR3aa: CASRLRRDSVGGEQFF

v_gene: TRBV10-3
j_gene: TRBJ2-1
CDR3aa: CATRSPGSNEQFF

v_gene: TRBV27
j_gene: TRBJ1-6
CDR3aa: CASSSPPGTGRNSPLHF

v_gene: TRBV10-2
j_gene: TRBJ1-5
CDR3aa: CASMDRPGNSPQHF

v_gene: TRBV5-1
j_gene: TRBJ1-2
CDR3aa: CASRVGQSFNYGYTF

v_gene: TRBV3-1/TRBV3-2
j_gene: TRBJ2-7
CDR3aa: CASSQGTVREQYF

v_gene: TRBV3-1/TRBV3-2
j_gene: TRBJ2-1
CDR3aa: CASSQDPVTSGRWNEQFF

v_gene: TRBV7-9
j_gene: TRBJ2-1
CDR3aa: CASSLGGQGDEQFF

v_gene: TRBV5-1
j_gene: TRBJ1-2
CDR3aa: CASSPGGRGNYGYTF

v_gene: TRBV29-1
j_gene: TRBJ2-5
CDR3aa: CSVLRGGGTQYF

v_gene: TRBV2
j_gene: TRBJ1-1
CDR3aa: CASSEWVGGTEAFF

v_gene: TRBV2
j_gene: TRBJ2-7
CDR3aa: CASSEAGQGYEQYF

v_gene: TRBV5-1
j_gene: TRBJ1-2
CDR3aa: CASSPERTEIGYGYTF

v_gene: TRBV18
j_gene: TRBJ1-5
CDR3aa: CASSRYDRGQGQPQHF

v_gene: TRBV6-1
j_gene: TRBJ1-1
CDR3aa: CASSDSDRGRVNTEAFF

v_gene: TRBV19
j_gene: TRBJ1-3
CDR3aa: CATHRGDTGNTIYF

v_gene: TRBV6-1
j_gene: TRBJ1-2
CDR3aa: CASSEARQGAFRGGYTF

v_gene: TRBV27
j_gene: TRBJ2-7
CDR3aa: CASSSRDRVYEQYF

v_gene: TRBV27
j_gene: TRBJ1-2
CDR3aa: CASSTGPGTTNYGYTF

v_gene: TRBV19
j_gene: TRBJ1-1
CDR3aa: CASRGAVNTEAFF

v_gene: TRBV6-1
j_gene: TRBJ1-2
CDR3aa: CASSEEGQPYYGYTF

v_gene: TRBV5-1
j_gene: TRBJ2-3
CDR3aa: CASSSASFGTDTQYF

v_gene: TRBV6-4
j_gene: TRBJ2-3
CDR3aa: CASRRAPGDTQYF

v_gene: TRBV7-9
j_gene: TRBJ1-1
CDR3aa: CASSPAGSGNTEAFF

v_gene: TRBV18
j_gene: TRBJ1-2
CDR3aa: CASSEDSDYGYTF

v_gene: TRBV7-6
j_gene: TRBJ1-3
CDR3aa: CASSPGGTSGNTIYF

v_gene: TRBV19
j_gene: TRBJ1-1
CDR3aa: CASSIQRNTEAFF

v_gene: TRBV29-1
j_gene: TRBJ2-7
CDR3aa: CSVEGRQGYEQYF

v_gene: TRBV30
j_gene: TRBJ2-2
CDR3aa: CAWGNRGPRNTGELFF

v_gene: TRBV7-2
j_gene: TRBJ1-1
CDR3aa: CASSAPGPRAEAFF

v_gene: TRBV30
j_gene: TRBJ1-4
CDR3aa: CAWSEAGSGATNEKLFF

v_gene: TRBV11-2
j_gene: TRBJ2-3
CDR3aa: CASSPYGTDTQYF

v_gene: TRBV7-7
j_gene: TRBJ2-3
CDR3aa: CASSRSIGQGEDTQYF

v_gene: TRBV20-1
j_gene: TRBJ1-6
CDR3aa: CSARVGEPLHF

v_gene: TRBV7-2
j_gene: TRBJ1-5
CDR3aa: CASSFDGDSNQPQHF

v_gene: TRBV19
j_gene: TRBJ1-6
CDR3aa: CASSTDRDSPLHF

v_gene: TRBV2
j_gene: TRBJ1-1
CDR3aa: CASNRGTVNTEAFF

v_gene: TRBV6-5
j_gene: TRBJ1-2
CDR3aa: CASIRARESNYGYTF

v_gene: TRBV6-5
j_gene: TRBJ2-1
CDR3aa: CASSYLGNEQFF

v_gene: TRBV7-9
j_gene: TRBJ2-7
CDR3aa: CASSPGTSGGPAYEQYF

v_gene: TRBV6-5
j_gene: TRBJ2-7
CDR3aa: CASRVSGGELYEQYF

v_gene: TRBV19
j_gene: TRBJ1-2
CDR3aa: CASSMGQGGGYTF

v_gene: TRBV7-3
j_gene: TRBJ1-5
CDR3aa: CASSTGVNQPQHF

v_gene: TRBV5-5
j_gene: TRBJ1-4
CDR3aa: CASSFTGAVGEKLFF

v_gene: TRBV11-1
j_gene: TRBJ1-1
CDR3aa: CASSLGARENTEAFF

v_gene: TRBV5-1
j_gene: TRBJ2-5
CDR3aa: CASTPAGLKTQYF

v_gene: TRBV30
j_gene: TRBJ1-1
CDR3aa: CAWRNSLDTEAFF

v_gene: TRBV7-9
j_gene: TRBJ1-2
CDR3aa: CASSGGLRYGYTF

v_gene: TRBV19
j_gene: TRBJ1-3
CDR3aa: CASSMLPGFSGNTIYF

v_gene: TRBV7-9
j_gene: TRBJ2-1
CDR3aa: CASSSSGSSGHNEQFF

v_gene: TRBV5-1
j_gene: TRBJ1-2
CDR3aa: CASSTAGTVVEGGYGYTF